This T cell receptor beta chain was retrieved from a study of cytomegalovirus exposure and HLA in healthy donors. PCR employed 60 Vbeta and 13 Jbeta primers. Produced via immunoSEQ multiplex PCR; TCRdb's table is partial and in-frame only. The sample has approximately 130,000 clones, under 85% seen once. Points from the study as a whole: In a later analysis, HLA-C alleles had the fewest associated TCRs, DRB1 alleles the most. Analysis performed later found more than 15,000 TCR beta sequences associated with HLA alleles at 0.05 false discovery rate.

In regard to this clone: The antigen remains unidentified.

This receptor was identified in a woman aged 45 to 65 in good health and CMV-seropositive. Sequencing used PBMCs.

The CDR3 sequence is CSAFSTGPPEAFF. CDR3 nucleotides: TGCAGCGCATTCTCGACAGGGCCGCCGGAAGCTTTCTTT. The genes are TRBV29-1 and TRBJ1-1, with 7 bases matching TRBD1. CDR3 size: 13 residues. Per germline, CDR1 SQVTM and CDR2 ANQGSEA. V lost 7 bases, J lost 8 bases, and 13 bases stayed unmatched.